A selection of T cell receptor beta chains follows, all from one sample in a study of cytomegalovirus exposure and HLA in healthy donors. Using immunoSEQ multiplex PCR, the repertoire was profiled, and TCRdb retains in-frame clones only, with some absent. The table lists about 170,000 clones, with 0.7% to 0.8% in the top ten. The sample was PBMCs. All receptors derive from a woman aged 18-35 years in good health and CMV-seropositive. Both conserved end residues are part of each CDR3. D genes are given only for firm matches.

D gene	V gene	J gene	CDR3 protein	CDR3 DNA
NA	TRBV6-1	TRBJ1-2	CASSGAYGYTF	TGTGCCAGCAGTGGGGCGTATGGCTACACCTTC
TRBD2	TRBV18	TRBJ2-1	CASSPNAGDYNEQFF	TGTGCCAGCTCACCCAACGCGGGAGACTACAATGAGCAGTTCTTC
TRBD2	TRBV5-6	TRBJ2-1	CASSRGLSYNEQFF	TGTGCCAGCAGCCGGGGACTATCCTACAATGAGCAGTTCTTC
TRBD1	TRBV7-6	TRBJ1-5	CASSLGQGVNQPQHF	TGTGCCAGCAGCTTAGGGCAGGGGGTTAATCAGCCCCAGCATTTT
NA	TRBV5-4	TRBJ2-7	CASSRDSAYEQYF	TGTGCCAGCAGCCGGGACTCCGCCTACGAGCAGTACTTC
TRBD2	TRBV9	TRBJ2-5	CASSVDGSGRAGETQYF	TGTGCCAGCAGCGTAGACGGCAGCGGGAGGGCCGGGGAGACCCAGTACTTC
NA	TRBV6-5	TRBJ1-6	CASSPSYNNSPLHF	TGTGCCAGCAGCCCCTCTTACAACAATTCACCCCTCCACTTT
NA	TRBV4-1	TRBJ2-2	CASSQEGRGDQLFF	TGCGCCAGCAGCCAAGAGGGGCGGGGAGACCAGCTGTTTTTT
NA	TRBV7-9	TRBJ2-3	CASSLKVGPGADTQYF	TGTGCCAGCAGCTTAAAGGTGGGACCGGGGGCAGATACGCAGTATTTT
TRBD1	TRBV6-5	TRBJ1-4	CASMSRGLTNEKLFF	TGTGCCAGCATGTCCAGGGGGCTAACTAATGAAAAACTGTTTTTT
TRBD1	TRBV19	TRBJ2-5	CASSITGVEYGKTQYF	TGTGCCAGTAGTATCACAGGGGTTGAGTACGGAAAGACCCAGTACTTC
NA	TRBV4-1	TRBJ2-7	CASSQPPGRAGILCEQYF	TGCGCCAGCAGCCAGCCCCCAGGAAGGGCAGGGATATTGTGCGAGCAGTACTTC
NA	TRBV5-1	TRBJ2-3	CASSLSPGTDTQYF	TGCGCCAGCAGCTTGAGTCCAGGGACAGATACGCAGTATTTT
NA	TRBV19	TRBJ2-7	CASSIGGQNYEQYF	TGTGCCAGTAGTATCGGGGGACAGAACTACGAGCAGTACTTC
TRBD1	TRBV7-9	TRBJ1-2	CASSRTETGVDGYTF	TGTGCCAGCAGCCGCACCGAGACAGGGGTGGATGGCTACACCTTC
TRBD2	TRBV10-3	TRBJ2-7	CAKVKTSGRYFGSYEQYF	TGTGCCAAAGTCAAGACTAGCGGGAGATACTTTGGGTCCTACGAGCAGTACTTC
NA	TRBV6-5	TRBJ1-4	CASSYGQVLNEKLFF	TGTGCCAGCAGTTATGGTCAGGTCTTAAATGAAAAACTGTTTTTT
NA	TRBV30	TRBJ2-2	CAWTVRGKGMSGELFF	TGTGCCTGGACCGTACGGGGAAAAGGGATGTCCGGGGAGCTGTTTTTT
TRBD2	TRBV5-4	TRBJ2-7	CASSYRSGGADEQYF	TGTGCCAGCAGCTACCGTAGCGGGGGGGCGGACGAGCAGTACTTC
NA	TRBV6-6	TRBJ2-7	CASSYQQGFPYEQYF	TGTGCCAGCAGTTATCAGCAGGGGTTTCCCTACGAGCAGTACTTC
NA	TRBV5-4	TRBJ1-6	CASSLYGQRYNSPLHF	TGTGCCAGCAGCCTATACGGACAGCGCTATAATTCACCCCTCCACTTT
NA	TRBV5-1	TRBJ1-1	CASSLDLPLQGMNTEAFF	TGCGCCAGCAGCTTGGACTTGCCTTTACAGGGAATGAACACTGAAGCTTTCTTT
NA	TRBV7-9	TRBJ1-2	CASSLVGVHTHGYTF	TGTGCCAGCAGCTTAGTAGGGGTCCATACGCATGGCTACACCTTC
TRBD2	TRBV30	TRBJ2-7	CAWSVTSGRVGPYEQYF	TGTGCCTGGAGTGTAACTAGCGGGAGGGTGGGCCCTTACGAGCAGTACTTC
NA	TRBV5-8	TRBJ2-7	CASSLAQGVSYEQYF	TGTGCCAGCAGCCTGGCACAGGGTGTCTCCTACGAGCAGTACTTC
TRBD1	TRBV5-1	TRBJ2-7	CASKRALDRGRDSYEQYF	TGCGCCAGCAAGAGGGCCCTCGACAGGGGCCGTGACTCATACGAGCAGTACTTC
TRBD2	TRBV5-4	TRBJ2-7	CASRDASGGANEQYF	TGTGCCAGCAGAGACGCTAGCGGGGGGGCCAACGAGCAGTACTTC
NA	TRBV5-1	TRBJ2-5	CASSWTTPQETQYF	TGCGCCAGCAGCTGGACTACACCCCAAGAGACCCAGTACTTC
NA	TRBV2	TRBJ1-2	CASSGVRITGGYTF	TGTGCCAGCAGTGGGGTACGCATAACGGGTGGCTACACCTTC
TRBD1	TRBV5-1	TRBJ1-3	CASSLDSRTGAAIYF	TGCGCCAGCAGCTTGGATTCTAGGACAGGCGCTGCCATATATTTT
NA	TRBV6-1	TRBJ2-6	CASGGRASGANVLTF	TGTGCCTCCGGCGGTCGCGCTTCTGGGGCCAACGTCCTGACTTTC
TRBD1	TRBV5-6	TRBJ2-2	CASSNPDRDPGELFF	TGTGCCAGCAGCAACCCTGACAGGGATCCCGGGGAGTTGTTTTTT
TRBD2	TRBV11-2	TRBJ2-7	CASSPGLTPYEQYF	TGTGCCAGCAGCCCGGGACTAACCCCCTACGAGCAGTACTTC
TRBD2	TRBV19	TRBJ2-5	CASSVLGGGQETQYF	TGTGCCAGTAGTGTCCTCGGGGGGGGACAAGAGACCCAGTACTTC
TRBD2	TRBV7-6	TRBJ2-3	CASSPKTSGRDTQYF	TGTGCCAGCAGCCCCAAGACTAGCGGGAGAGATACGCAGTATTTT
NA	TRBV11-3	TRBJ2-1	CASETGTNYNEQFF	TGTGCCAGTGAGACCGGGACAAACTACAATGAGCAGTTCTTC
TRBD1	TRBV7-8	TRBJ1-2	CASSRGQTTYGYTF	TGTGCCAGCAGCCGGGGACAGACCACCTATGGCTACACCTTC
NA	TRBV28	TRBJ1-2	CASSLRNVVNYGYTF	TGTGCCAGCAGTTTACGTAATGTAGTTAACTATGGCTACACCTTC
TRBD1	TRBV9	TRBJ1-4	CASSVAPNPTGSDEKLFF	TGTGCCAGCAGCGTAGCCCCCAATCCGACAGGGTCGGATGAAAAACTGTTTTTT
TRBD2	TRBV5-1	TRBJ2-5	CASSLGTSGRRQETQYF	TGCGCCAGCAGCTTGGGGACTAGCGGGAGAAGACAAGAGACCCAGTACTTC
TRBD2	TRBV5-1	TRBJ2-1	CASSLSTSGSSNEQFF	TGCGCCAGCAGCTTATCCACTAGCGGGTCTAGTAATGAGCAGTTCTTC
NA	TRBV18	TRBJ2-7	CASSLSTHEQYF	TGTGCCAGCTCACTATCGACACACGAGCAGTACTTC
NA	TRBV9	TRBJ1-1	CASSVLSGSTEAFF	TGTGCCAGCAGCGTTCTTTCGGGGAGCACTGAAGCTTTCTTT
TRBD2	TRBV5-1	TRBJ2-7	CASSSGLAVREQYF	TGCGCCAGCAGCTCGGGACTAGCGGTGCGTGAGCAGTACTTC
NA	TRBV7-6	TRBJ1-2	CASSLVTSSRVRGYTF	TGTGCCAGCAGCTTAGTAACCTCGAGCAGGGTGCGGGGCTACACCTTC
NA	TRBV30	TRBJ1-1	CATKPGGIEAFF	TGTGCCACTAAACCGGGAGGAATTGAAGCTTTCTTT
NA	TRBV5-1	TRBJ1-4	CASSLGTIATNEKLFF	TGCGCCAGCAGCTTGGGGACAATCGCAACTAATGAAAAACTGTTTTTT
NA	TRBV25-1	TRBJ2-1	CASSISSYNEQFF	TGTGCCAGCAGTATTAGCTCCTACAATGAGCAGTTCTTC
TRBD1	TRBV2	TRBJ1-4	CASSEAKSGGEEKLFF	TGTGCCAGCAGTGAAGCGAAATCAGGGGGCGAGGAAAAACTGTTTTTT
NA	TRBV27	TRBJ1-5	CATKRGREDQPQHF	TGTGCCACCAAGCGCGGCAGGGAGGATCAGCCCCAGCATTTT
NA	TRBV7-2	TRBJ2-3	CASSLAPSRGTDTQYF	TGTGCCAGCAGCTTAGCCCCAAGCAGGGGCACAGATACGCAGTATTTT
NA	TRBV27	TRBJ1-3	CAIMDIPTSGNTIYF	TGTGCCATCATGGACATTCCGACCTCTGGAAACACCATATATTTT
TRBD1	TRBV10-3	TRBJ1-1	CAISEGGQGATEAFF	TGTGCCATCAGTGAAGGCGGGCAGGGGGCGACTGAAGCTTTCTTT
NA	TRBV30	TRBJ1-2	CAWTLDRLAYGYTF	TGTGCCTGGACCCTCGACAGGCTTGCCTATGGCTACACCTTC
NA	TRBV7-6	TRBJ2-5	CASSSQETQYF	TGTGCCAGCAGCTCTCAAGAGACCCAGTACTTC
NA	TRBV5-1	TRBJ2-7	CASSSIGEVDEQYF	TGCGCCAGCAGCTCGATAGGGGAAGTCGACGAGCAGTACTTC
TRBD2	TRBV11-2	TRBJ2-5	CASSTGLAGDGETQYF	TGTGCCAGCAGCACGGGACTAGCGGGGGATGGGGAGACCCAGTACTTC
TRBD2	TRBV4-1	TRBJ2-7	CASSQERGSGITYEQYF	TGCGCCAGCAGCCAAGAAAGGGGTAGCGGGATTACCTACGAGCAGTACTTC
NA	TRBV6-5	TRBJ1-2	CASRTTGNGGYTF	TGTGCCAGCAGAACCACAGGGAATGGTGGCTACACCTTC